A single sample is the source of the 8 T cell receptor beta chains below, sequenced in a study of brain T cells in children with intractable seizures. Time point described: blood from clinic visit 5 months post-surgery; TSC patient then seizure free. Repertoires were generated with immunoSEQ multiplex PCR, while TCRdb's copy carries only in-frame clones and drops some. The repertoire consists of about 350,000 clones, with more than 85% occurring once and the leading ten covering 5% to 7%. Material: peripheral blood, obtained less than 6 months after surgery. The receptor set was obtained from a boy younger than two with tuberous sclerosis and intractable seizures.

This chain connects TRBV2 to TRBJ2-5, with D perhaps assigned TRBD1 or TRBD2 (6 bases each). Germline CDR1 is SNHLY and CDR2 is FYNNEI. V was trimmed by 1 base and J by 4 bases, leaving 13 bases between them. CDR3 length: 15 residues. CDR3 protein: CASSEVGGPGETQYF. CDR3 sequence (DNA): TGTGCCAGCAGTGAAGTTGGGGGGCCAGGAGAGACCCAGTACTTC.

The chain joins TRBV6-5 to TRBJ2-6, with D unresolved. The germline V gene has CDR1 MNHEY and CDR2 SVGAGI. V lost 4 bases to trimming and J lost 0 bases, with 7 bases between them. This CDR3 is 15 amino acids long. The CDR3 DNA is TGTGCCAGCAGTTTCGTGGGCTCTGGGGCCAACGTCCTGACTTTC. It is translated as CASSFVGSGANVLTF.

The chain couples TRBV10-3 to TRBJ2-7, with D uncertain. V was trimmed by 3 bases and J by 5 bases, leaving 11 bases between them. This CDR3 is 13 amino acids long. The germline CDR1 and CDR2 sequences are ENHRY and SYGVKD. The CDR3 coding sequence is TGTGCCATCAGTGAATCGGCAGTGGACGAGCAGTACTTC. Translation gives CAISESAVDEQYF.

The chain couples TRBV24-1 to TRBJ2-5, with D tentatively TRBD1 or TRBD2 (5 bases each). Trimming removed 3 bases at V and 5 bases at J, with 15 bases between. This CDR3 has 15 amino acids. The germline V gene has CDR1 KGHDR and CDR2 SFDVKD. Written as DNA, the CDR3 is TGTGCCACCAGTGATCTGGGACGGGACGCCGAGACCCAGTACTTC. Residues: CATSDLGRDAETQYF.

The genes are TRBV7-9 and TRBJ1-5, with D uncertain. Trimming pared 5 bases from V and 1 base from J, leaving 12 bases between. The germline V gene has CDR1 SEHNR and CDR2 FQNEAQ (reference sequence). This CDR3 contains 15 residues. The CDR3 coding sequence is TGTGCCAGCAGCCCGTCCACAGCGAGCAATCAGCCCCAGCATTTT. Translating gives CASSPSTASNQPQHF.

V and J are TRBV6-4 and TRBJ2-2; D is perhaps TRBD1 or TRBD2 (6 bases each). Germline-derived CDR1 and CDR2 are MRHNA and SNTAGT. The V gene lost 2 bases and the J gene lost 1 base, with 11 bases spanning the gap. This CDR3 region has 16 residues. The CDR3 DNA is TGTGCCAGCAGTGACGGGGGGCTAGGGAACACCGGGGAGCTGTTTTTT. It translates to CASSDGGLGNTGELFF.

The chain links TRBV7-3 to TRBJ2-6; D may match TRBD1 or TRBD2 (6 bases each). Germline lookup yields CDR1 SGHTA and CDR2 FQGTGA. Trimming removed 5 bases from V and 3 bases from J, with 14 bases in between. The CDR3 sequence is 16 residues long. CDR3 residues: CASSPEGGGGANVLTF. The CDR3 DNA is TGTGCCAGCAGCCCAGAGGGGGGTGGTGGGGCCAACGTCCTGACTTTC.

The J gene is TRBJ1-5, the V gene TRBV7-9; D is unresolved. This CDR3 region has 14 residues. Germline CDR1 reads SEHNR; CDR2 reads FQNEAQ (reference sequence). Trimming pared 2 bases from V and 0 bases from J, leaving 5 bases between. The CDR3 DNA reads TGTGCCAGCAGCTTACAGTATAGCAATCAGCCCCAGCATTTT. The encoded protein is CASSLQYSNQPQHF. The whole variable domain, filled in from reference TRBV7-9 and TRBJ1-5, reads DTGVSQNPRHKITKRGQNVTFRCDPISEHNRLYWYRQTLGQGPEFLTYFQNEAQLEKSRLLSDRFSAERPKGSFSTLEIQRTEQGDSAMYLCASSLQYSNQPQHFGDGTRLSIL.